The sequence of this TCR beta chain was determined in a study of blood T cell repertoires in COVID-19. About the research overall: The samples span acute and convalescent COVID-19 from the United States, Italy and Spain. Nucleic acid was either cDNA or gDNA, and it came from T cells, B-cell-depleted T cells, or PBMCs.

This clone has just one count. Profiling relied on immunoSEQ multiplex PCR, and the TCRdb table lists in-frame clones only, not all of them. Among about 480,000 clones listed, over 75% were seen once. Germline V lookup: CDR1 MNHEY, CDR2 SMNVEV (reference sequence). The V end was cut by 4 bases, the J end by 1 base, with 13 bases between. The CDR3 contains 15 residues. What was sequenced was PBMCs or T cells enriched from blood (not recorded which). The V gene is TRBV27, the J gene TRBJ2-5; tentative D call: TRBD1 (6 bases). This sequence originates from a woman between 40 and 50 years old who had recovered from COVID-19. CDR3 sequence (DNA): TGTGCCAGCAGTTCCCCCGGACAGATCCAAGAGACCCAGTACTTC. Amino acid sequence: CASSSPGQIQETQYF.